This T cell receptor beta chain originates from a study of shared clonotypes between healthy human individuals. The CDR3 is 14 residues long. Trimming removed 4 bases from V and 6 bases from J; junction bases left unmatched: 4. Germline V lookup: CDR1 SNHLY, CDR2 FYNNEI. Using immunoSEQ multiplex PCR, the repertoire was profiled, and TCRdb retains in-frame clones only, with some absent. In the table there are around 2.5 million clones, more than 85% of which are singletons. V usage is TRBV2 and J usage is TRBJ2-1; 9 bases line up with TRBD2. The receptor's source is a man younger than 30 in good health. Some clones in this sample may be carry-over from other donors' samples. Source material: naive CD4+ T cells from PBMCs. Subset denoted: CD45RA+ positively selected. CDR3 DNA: TGTGCCAGCAGTGGCCTAGCGGGGTTCAATGAGCAGTTCTTC. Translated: CASSGLAGFNEQFF. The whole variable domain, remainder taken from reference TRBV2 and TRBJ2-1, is EPEVTQTPSHQVTQMGQEVILRCVPISNHLYFYWYRQILGQKVEFLVSFYNNEISEKSEIFDDQFSVERPDGSNFTLKIRSTKLEDSAMYFCASSGLAGFNEQFFGPGTRLTVL.